This TCR beta chain was profiled in a study of blood T cells in healthy people across ages. With regard to this clonotype: Its antigen remains unidentified.

Study-wide results and limits: The study found TCR beta diversity correlated strongly with naive T cell percentage.

Next came a second PCR, run for about 6 to 12 cycles, which used a sample-barcoded 5' primer along with a J-beta primer mix. Each CDR3 protein is one row after TCRdb ran MiXCR on the 5' RACE reads. Here the sample spans about 1.4 million distinct CDR3 sequences, approximately 59% being singletons. The CDR3 spans 17 residues. Germline assignment: CDR1 SGHRS and CDR2 YFSETQ. V was clipped by 4 bases and J by 0 bases, with 14 bases between them. This sequence originates from a man between 18 and 29 years old in good health. J is TRBJ2-6 and V is TRBV5-1; maybe TRBD1 (6 bases). Sequencing was carried out using blood. The CDR3 DNA reads as TGCGCCAGCAGCCCTGGACAGAGCGTCTCTGGGGCCAACGTCCTGACTTTC. Protein sequence: CASSPGQSVSGANVLTF.